This entry concerns a single T cell receptor beta chain. The entry originates in a study of beta chain features in type 1 diabetes. The CDR3 extends over 14 amino acids. In germline, CDR1 is SQVTM, CDR2 ANQGSEA. The V end was cut by 5 bases, the J end by 2 bases, with 12 bases between. The sequenced template was cDNA made from the entire isolated RNA. Assay: immunoSEQ multiplex PCR; the TCRdb copy retains only in-frame clones and omits some. The sample consists of hundreds of thousands of clones, under 20% of them appearing once. The J gene is TRBJ2-2, the V gene TRBV29-1, with D perhaps TRBD1 (6 bases). Input material: naive CD4+ T cells from blood. The origin of this receptor is a woman aged 18-29 years in good health. Here the CDR3 reads CSVIRTANTGELFF. The CDR3 DNA sequence: TGCAGCGTTATACGGACAGCCAACACCGGGGAGCTGTTTTTT.